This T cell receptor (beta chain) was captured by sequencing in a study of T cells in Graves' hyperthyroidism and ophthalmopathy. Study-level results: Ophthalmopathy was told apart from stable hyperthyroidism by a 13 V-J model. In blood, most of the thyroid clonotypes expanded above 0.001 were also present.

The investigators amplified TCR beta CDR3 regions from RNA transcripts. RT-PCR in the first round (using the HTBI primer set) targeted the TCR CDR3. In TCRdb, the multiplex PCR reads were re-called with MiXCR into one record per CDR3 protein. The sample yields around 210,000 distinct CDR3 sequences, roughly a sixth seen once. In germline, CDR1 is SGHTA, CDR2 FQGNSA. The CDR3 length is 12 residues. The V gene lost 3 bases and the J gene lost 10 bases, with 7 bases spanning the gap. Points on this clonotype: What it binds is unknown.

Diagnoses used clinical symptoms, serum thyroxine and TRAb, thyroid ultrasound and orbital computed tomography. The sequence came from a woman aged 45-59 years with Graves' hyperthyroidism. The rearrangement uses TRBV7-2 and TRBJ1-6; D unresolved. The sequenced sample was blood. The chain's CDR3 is CASSFPTSPLHF. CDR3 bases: TGTGCCAGCAGCTTCCCTACGTCACCCCTCCACTTT.